These 3 T cell receptor beta chains share one sample of origin, sequenced in a study of blood T cell repertoires in COVID-19. TCRdb keeps only in-frame clones here, not all; method: immunoSEQ multiplex PCR. The repertoire holds about 180,000 clones, with around 80% as singletons. Sequencing used peripheral blood. These receptor sequences come from a human donor in a cohort sampled during active COVID-19.

The rearrangement links TRBV11-2 to TRBJ1-2; TRBD1 is a possible D gene (5 bases). V was shortened by 5 bases and J by 2 bases, with 12 bases between the two germline ends. The CDR3 loop spans 14 amino acids. Germline lookup yields CDR1 SGHAT and CDR2 FQNNGV. This chain's CDR3 is CASSPNRKNYGYTF. In DNA, the CDR3 is TGTGCCAGCAGCCCCAACAGGAAAAACTATGGCTACACCTTC.

The CDR3 DNA follows: TGTGCCAGCAGCCTGGGGACAGGGGTAGTCTACGAGCAGTACTTC. The encoded protein is CASSLGTGVVYEQYF. This chain connects TRBV5-5 to TRBJ2-7; 10 positions match TRBD1. Trimming took 4 bases from V and 3 from J; bases not matched to a gene: 7. Per germline, CDR1 SGHKS and CDR2 YYEKEE (reference sequence). The CDR3 length is 15 residues.

The chain uses TRBV9 and TRBJ2-5, with 7 bases aligning to TRBD1. The J segment lost 2 bases and the V segment lost 0 bases, leaving 4 bases of the junction unmatched. The CDR3 consists of 15 residues. Germline V gene data show CDR1 as SGDLS and CDR2 as YYNGEE. CDR3 protein: CASSVGRGRQETQYF. DNA for the CDR3: TGTGCCAGCAGCGTAGGAAGGGGGCGGCAAGAGACCCAGTACTTC.